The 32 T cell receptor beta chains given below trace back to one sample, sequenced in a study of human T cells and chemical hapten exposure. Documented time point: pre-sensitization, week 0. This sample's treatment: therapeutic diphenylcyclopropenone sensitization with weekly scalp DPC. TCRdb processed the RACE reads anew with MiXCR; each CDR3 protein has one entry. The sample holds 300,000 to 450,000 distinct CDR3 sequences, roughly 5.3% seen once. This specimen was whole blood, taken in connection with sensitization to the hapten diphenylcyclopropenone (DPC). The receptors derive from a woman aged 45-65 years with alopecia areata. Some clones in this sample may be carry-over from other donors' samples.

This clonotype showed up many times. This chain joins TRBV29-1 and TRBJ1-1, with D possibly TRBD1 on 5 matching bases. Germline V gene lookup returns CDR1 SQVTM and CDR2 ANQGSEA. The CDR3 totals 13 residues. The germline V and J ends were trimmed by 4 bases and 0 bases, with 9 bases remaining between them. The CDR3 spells CSVGQSLNTEAFF. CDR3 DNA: TGCAGCGTTGGACAGTCCCTGAACACTGAAGCTTTCTTT.

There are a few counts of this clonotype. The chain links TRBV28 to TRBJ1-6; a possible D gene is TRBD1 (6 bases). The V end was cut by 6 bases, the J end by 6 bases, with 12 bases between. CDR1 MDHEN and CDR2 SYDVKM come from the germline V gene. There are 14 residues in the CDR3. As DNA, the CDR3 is TGTGCCAGCAGCCGGACAGAGATTAATTCACCCCTCCACTTT. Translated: CASSRTEINSPLHF.

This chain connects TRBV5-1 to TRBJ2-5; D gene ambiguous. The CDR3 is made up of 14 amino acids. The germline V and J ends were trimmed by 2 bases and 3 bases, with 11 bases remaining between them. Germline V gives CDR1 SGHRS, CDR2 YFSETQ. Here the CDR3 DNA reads TGCGCCAGCAGCTTCGCACCACAAAAAGAGACCCAGTACTTC. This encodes CASSFAPQKETQYF.

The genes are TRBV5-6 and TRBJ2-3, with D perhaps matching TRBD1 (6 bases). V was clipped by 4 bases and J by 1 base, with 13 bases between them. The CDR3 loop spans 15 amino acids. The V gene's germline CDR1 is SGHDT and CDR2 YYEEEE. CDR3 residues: CASSRNREGTDTQYF. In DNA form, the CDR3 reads TGTGCCAGCAGCCGGAACAGGGAAGGCACAGATACGCAGTATTTT.

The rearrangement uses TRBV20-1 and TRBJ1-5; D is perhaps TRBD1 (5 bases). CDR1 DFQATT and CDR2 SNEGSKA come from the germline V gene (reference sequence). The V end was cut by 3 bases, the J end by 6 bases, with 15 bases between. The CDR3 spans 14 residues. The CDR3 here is CSARKTGGSQPQHF. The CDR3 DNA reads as TGCAGTGCTAGGAAGACGGGGGGAAGTCAGCCCCAGCATTTT.

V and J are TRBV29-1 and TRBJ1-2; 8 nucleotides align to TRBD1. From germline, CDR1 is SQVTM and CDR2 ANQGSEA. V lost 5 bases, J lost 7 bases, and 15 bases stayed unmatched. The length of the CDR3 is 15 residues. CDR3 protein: CSVPGTGDSSTGYTF. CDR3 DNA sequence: TGCAGCGTTCCCGGGACAGGAGACTCTTCAACTGGCTACACCTTC.

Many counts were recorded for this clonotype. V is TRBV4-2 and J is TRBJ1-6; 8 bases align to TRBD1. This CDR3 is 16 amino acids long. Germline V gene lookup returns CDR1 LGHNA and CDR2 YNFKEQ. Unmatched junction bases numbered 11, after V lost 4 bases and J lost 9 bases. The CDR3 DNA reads TGTGCCAGCAGCCCTGAACCCGACAGGGGCTCTTCACCCCTCCACTTT. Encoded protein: CASSPEPDRGSSPLHF.

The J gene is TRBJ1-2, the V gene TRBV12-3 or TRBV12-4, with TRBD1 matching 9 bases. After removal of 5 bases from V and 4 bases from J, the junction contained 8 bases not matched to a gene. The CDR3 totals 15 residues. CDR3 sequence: CASSELTGGSYGYTF. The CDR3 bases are TGTGCCAGCAGTGAACTGACAGGGGGTAGCTATGGCTACACCTTC.

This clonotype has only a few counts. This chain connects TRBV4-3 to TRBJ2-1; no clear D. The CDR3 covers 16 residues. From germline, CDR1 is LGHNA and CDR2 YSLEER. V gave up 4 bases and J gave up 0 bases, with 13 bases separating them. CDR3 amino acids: CASSRSEGASYNEQFF. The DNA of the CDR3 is TGCGCCAGCAGCCGTTCGGAAGGTGCCTCCTACAATGAGCAGTTCTTC.

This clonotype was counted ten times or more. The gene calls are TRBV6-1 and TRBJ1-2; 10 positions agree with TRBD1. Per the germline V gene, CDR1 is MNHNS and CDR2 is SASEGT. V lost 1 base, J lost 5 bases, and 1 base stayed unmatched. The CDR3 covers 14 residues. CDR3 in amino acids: CASSEEGQGYGYTF. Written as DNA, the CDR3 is TGTGCCAGCAGTGAAGAGGGACAGGGGTATGGCTACACCTTC.

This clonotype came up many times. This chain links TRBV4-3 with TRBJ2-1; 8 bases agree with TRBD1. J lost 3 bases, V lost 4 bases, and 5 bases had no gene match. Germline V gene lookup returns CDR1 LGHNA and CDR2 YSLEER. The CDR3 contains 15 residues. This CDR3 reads CASSLMGTGYNEQFF. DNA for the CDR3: TGCGCCAGCAGCCTTATGGGGACAGGCTACAATGAGCAGTTCTTC.

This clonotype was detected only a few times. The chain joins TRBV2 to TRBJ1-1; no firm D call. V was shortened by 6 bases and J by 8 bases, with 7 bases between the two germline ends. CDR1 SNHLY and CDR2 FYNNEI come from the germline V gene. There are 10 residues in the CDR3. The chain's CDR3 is CASRGAEAFF. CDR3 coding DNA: TGTGCCAGCAGGGGCGCCGAAGCTTTCTTT. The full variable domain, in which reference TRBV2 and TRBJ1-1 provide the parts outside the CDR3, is EPEVTQTPSHQVTQMGQEVILRCVPISNHLYFYWYRQILGQKVEFLVSFYNNEISEKSEIFDDQFSVERPDGSNFTLKIRSTKLEDSAMYFCASRGAEAFFGQGTRLTVV.

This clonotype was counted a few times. CDR3 residues: CASSPMRTSGGNKDTQYF. The CDR3 DNA reads TGTGCCAGCAGCCCAATGCGGACTAGCGGGGGGAACAAAGATACGCAGTATTTT. The gene calls are TRBV7-3 and TRBJ2-3; the match to TRBD2 covers 14 bases. This CDR3 is built from 18 residues. Unmatched junction bases numbered 12, after V lost 5 bases and J lost 5 bases. Germline lookup yields CDR1 SGHTA and CDR2 FQGTGA.

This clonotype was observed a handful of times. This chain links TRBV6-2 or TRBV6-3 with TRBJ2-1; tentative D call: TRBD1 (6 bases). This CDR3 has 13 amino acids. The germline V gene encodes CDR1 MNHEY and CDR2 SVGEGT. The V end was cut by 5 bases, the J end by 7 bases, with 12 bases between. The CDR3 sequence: CASSRRQVNEQFF. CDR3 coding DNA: TGTGCCAGCAGTCGAAGACAGGTTAATGAGCAGTTCTTC.

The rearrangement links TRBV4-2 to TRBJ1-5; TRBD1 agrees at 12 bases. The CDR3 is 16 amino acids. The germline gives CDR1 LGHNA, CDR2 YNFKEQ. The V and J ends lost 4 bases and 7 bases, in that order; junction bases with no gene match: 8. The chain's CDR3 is CASSRTGTGGGQPQHF. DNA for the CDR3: TGTGCCAGCAGCCGAACCGGGACAGGGGGCGGACAGCCCCAGCATTTT.

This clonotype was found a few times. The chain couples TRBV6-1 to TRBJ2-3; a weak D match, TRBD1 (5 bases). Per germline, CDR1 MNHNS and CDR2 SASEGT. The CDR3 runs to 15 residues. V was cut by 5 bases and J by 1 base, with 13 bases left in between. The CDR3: CASSTLSQGTDTQYF. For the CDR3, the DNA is TGTGCCAGCAGTACACTCTCACAGGGCACAGATACGCAGTATTTT.

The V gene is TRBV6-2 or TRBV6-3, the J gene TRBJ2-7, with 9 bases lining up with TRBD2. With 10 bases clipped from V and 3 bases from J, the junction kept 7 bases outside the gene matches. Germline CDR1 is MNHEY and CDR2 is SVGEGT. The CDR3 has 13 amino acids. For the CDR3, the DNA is TGTGCCACCCGGACTAGCGCGATCTACGAGCAGTACTTC. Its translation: CATRTSAIYEQYF.

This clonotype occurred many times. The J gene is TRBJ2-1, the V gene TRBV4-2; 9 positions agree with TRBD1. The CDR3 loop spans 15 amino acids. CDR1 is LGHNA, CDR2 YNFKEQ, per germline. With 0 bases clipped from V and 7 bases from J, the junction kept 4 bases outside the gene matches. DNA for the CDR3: TGTGCCAGCAGCCAAGAACAGGGGGCAGGTAATGAGCAGTTCTTC. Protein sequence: CASSQEQGAGNEQFF.

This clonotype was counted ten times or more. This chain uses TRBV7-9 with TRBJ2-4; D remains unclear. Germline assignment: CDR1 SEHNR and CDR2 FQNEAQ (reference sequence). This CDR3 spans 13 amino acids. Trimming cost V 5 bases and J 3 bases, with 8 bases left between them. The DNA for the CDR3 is TGTGCCAGCAGCCTCCCAGGCAAAAACATTCAGTACTTC. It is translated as CASSLPGKNIQYF.

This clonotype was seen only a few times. CDR3: CASSPAGFGPQHF. CDR3 nucleotide sequence: TGTGCCAGCAGCCCGGCCGGGTTCGGTCCCCAGCATTTT. This chain connects TRBV7-9 to TRBJ1-5, with unresolved D. CDR3 length: 13 amino acids. Trimming took off 5 bases at V and 10 bases at J, with 15 bases between the two ends. Germline values: CDR1 SEHNR, CDR2 FQNEAQ (reference sequence).

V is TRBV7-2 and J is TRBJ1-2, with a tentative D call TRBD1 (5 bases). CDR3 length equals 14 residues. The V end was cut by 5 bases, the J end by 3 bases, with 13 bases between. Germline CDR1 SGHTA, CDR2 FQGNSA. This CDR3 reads CASSPSAGDYGYTF. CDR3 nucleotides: TGTGCCAGCAGCCCTAGCGCGGGGGACTATGGCTACACCTTC.

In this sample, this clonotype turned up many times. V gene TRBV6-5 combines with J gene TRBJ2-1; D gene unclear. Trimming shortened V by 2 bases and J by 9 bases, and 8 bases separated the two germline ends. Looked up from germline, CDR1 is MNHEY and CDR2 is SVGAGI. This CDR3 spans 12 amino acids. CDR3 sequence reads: CASSYDLVEQFF. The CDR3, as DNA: TGTGCCAGCAGTTACGACCTAGTTGAGCAGTTCTTC.

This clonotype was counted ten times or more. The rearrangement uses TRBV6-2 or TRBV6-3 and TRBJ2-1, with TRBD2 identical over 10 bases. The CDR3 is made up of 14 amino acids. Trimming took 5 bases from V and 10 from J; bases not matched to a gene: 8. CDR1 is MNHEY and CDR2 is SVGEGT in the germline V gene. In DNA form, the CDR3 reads TGTGCCAGCAGTCGAGTAGAGCGGGAGGGCGAGCAGTTCTTC. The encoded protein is CASSRVEREGEQFF.

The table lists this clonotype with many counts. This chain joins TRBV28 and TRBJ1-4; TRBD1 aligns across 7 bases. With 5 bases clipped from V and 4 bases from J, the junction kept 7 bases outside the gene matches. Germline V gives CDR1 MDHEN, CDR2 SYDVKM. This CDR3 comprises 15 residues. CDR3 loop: CASSGGDSYNEKLFF. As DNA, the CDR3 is TGTGCCAGCAGTGGCGGGGACAGCTATAATGAAAAACTGTTTTTT.

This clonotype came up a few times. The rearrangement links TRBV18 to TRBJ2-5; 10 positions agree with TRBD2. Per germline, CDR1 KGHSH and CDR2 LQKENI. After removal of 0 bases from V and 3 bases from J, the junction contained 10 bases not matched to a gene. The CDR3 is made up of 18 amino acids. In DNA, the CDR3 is TGTGCCAGCTCACCACCTAGCGGGTCTAGCGGGGGTGAAGAGACCCAGTACTTC. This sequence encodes CASSPPSGSSGGEETQYF.

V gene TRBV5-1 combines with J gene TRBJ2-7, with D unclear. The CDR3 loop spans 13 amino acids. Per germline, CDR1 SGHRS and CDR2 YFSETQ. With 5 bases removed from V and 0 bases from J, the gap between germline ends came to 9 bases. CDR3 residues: CASSQSPSYEQYF. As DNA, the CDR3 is TGCGCCAGCAGTCAATCTCCCTCCTACGAGCAGTACTTC.

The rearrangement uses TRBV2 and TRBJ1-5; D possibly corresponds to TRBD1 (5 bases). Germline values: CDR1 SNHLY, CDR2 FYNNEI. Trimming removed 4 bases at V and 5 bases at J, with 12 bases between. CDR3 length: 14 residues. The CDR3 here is CASSVGGGYQPQHF. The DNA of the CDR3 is TGTGCCAGCAGTGTGGGGGGTGGTTATCAGCCCCAGCATTTT.

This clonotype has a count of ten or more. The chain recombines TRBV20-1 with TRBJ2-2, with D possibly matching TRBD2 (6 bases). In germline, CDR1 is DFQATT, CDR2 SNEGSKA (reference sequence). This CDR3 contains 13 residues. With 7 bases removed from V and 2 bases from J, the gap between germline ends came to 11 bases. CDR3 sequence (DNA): TGCAGTGTACGGGAGACAAACACCGGGGAGCTGTTTTTT. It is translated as CSVRETNTGELFF.

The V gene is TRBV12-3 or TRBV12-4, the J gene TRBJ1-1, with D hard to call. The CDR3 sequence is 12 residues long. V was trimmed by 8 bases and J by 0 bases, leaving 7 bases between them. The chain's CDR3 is CASGSLNTEAFF. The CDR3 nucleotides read TGTGCCAGCGGAAGTCTGAACACTGAAGCTTTCTTT.

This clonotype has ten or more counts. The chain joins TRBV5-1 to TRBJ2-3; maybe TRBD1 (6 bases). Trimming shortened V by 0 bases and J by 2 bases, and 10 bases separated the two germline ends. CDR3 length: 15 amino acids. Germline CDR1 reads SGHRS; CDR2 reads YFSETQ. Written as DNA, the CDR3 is TGCGCCAGCAGCTTGGAACAGGGACCCACAGATACGCAGTATTTT. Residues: CASSLEQGPTDTQYF.

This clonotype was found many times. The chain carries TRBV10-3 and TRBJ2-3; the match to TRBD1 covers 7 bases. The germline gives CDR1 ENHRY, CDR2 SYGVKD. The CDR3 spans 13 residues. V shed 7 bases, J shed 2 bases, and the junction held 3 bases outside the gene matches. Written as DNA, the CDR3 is TGTGCCATCACGGGACAGTTCACAGATACGCAGTATTTT. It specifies CAITGQFTDTQYF.

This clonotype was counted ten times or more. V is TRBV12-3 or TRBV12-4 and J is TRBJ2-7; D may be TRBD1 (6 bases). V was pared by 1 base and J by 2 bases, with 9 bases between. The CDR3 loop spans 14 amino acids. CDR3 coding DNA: TGTGCCAGCAGTTTAGGGGGGCCTACCTACGAGCAGTACTTC. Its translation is CASSLGGPTYEQYF.